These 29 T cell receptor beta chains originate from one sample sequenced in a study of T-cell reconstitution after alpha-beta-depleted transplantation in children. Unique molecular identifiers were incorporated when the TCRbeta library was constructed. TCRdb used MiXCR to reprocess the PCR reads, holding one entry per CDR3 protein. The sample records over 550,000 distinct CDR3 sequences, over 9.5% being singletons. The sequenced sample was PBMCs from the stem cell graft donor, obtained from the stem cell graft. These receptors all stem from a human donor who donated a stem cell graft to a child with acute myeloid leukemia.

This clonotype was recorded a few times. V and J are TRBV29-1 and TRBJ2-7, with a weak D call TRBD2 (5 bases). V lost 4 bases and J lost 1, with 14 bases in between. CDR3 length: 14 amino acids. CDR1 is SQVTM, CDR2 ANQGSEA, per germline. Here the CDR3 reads CSVVLEGKSYEQYF. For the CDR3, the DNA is TGCAGCGTTGTATTAGAGGGAAAGTCCTACGAGCAGTACTTC.

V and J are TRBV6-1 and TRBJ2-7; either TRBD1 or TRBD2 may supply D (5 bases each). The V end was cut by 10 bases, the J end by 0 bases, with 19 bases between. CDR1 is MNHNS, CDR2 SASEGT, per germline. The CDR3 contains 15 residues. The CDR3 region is CATTQTGTASYEQYF. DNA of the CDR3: TGTGCCACGACGCAAACCGGGACGGCCTCCTACGAGCAGTACTTC.

The CDR3 loop is CAWTVANSINEQFF. CDR3 DNA sequence: TGTGCCTGGACCGTGGCGAATTCCATCAATGAGCAGTTCTTC. The rearrangement links TRBV30 to TRBJ2-1; D is ambiguous. The CDR3 covers 14 residues. V lost 4 bases and J lost 6, with 16 bases in between. The germline CDR1 and CDR2 sequences are GTSNPN and SVGIG (reference sequence). Full variable domain (rest looked up from reference TRBV30 and TRBJ2-1): SQTIHQWPATLVQPVGSPLSLECTVEGTSNPNLYWYRQAAGRGLQLLFYSVGIGQISSEVPQNLSASRPQDRQFILSSKKLLLSDSGFYLCAWTVANSINEQFFGPGTRLTVL.

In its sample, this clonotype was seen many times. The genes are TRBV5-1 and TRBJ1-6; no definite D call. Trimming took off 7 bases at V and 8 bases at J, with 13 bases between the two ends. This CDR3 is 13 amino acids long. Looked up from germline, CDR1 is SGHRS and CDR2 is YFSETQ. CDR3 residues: CASAQTNDSPLHF. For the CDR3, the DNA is TGCGCCAGCGCCCAGACCAATGATTCACCCCTCCACTTT.

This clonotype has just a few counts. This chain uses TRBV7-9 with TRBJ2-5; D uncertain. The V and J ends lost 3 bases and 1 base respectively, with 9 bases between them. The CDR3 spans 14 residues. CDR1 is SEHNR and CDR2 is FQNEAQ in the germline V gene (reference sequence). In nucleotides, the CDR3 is TGTGCCAGCAGCTTGGGTAGAAGCCAAGAGACCCAGTACTTC. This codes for CASSLGRSQETQYF.

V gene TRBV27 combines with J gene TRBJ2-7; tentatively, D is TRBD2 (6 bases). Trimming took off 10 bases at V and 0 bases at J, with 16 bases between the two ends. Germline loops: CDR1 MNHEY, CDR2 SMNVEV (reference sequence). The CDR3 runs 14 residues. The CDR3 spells CATTALGGSYEQYF. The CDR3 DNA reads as TGTGCCACCACGGCCCTGGGAGGCTCCTACGAGCAGTACTTC.

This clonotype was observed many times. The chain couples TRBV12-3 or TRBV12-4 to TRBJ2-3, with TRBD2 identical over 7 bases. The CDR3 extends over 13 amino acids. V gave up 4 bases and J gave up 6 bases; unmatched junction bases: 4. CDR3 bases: TGTGCCAGCAGTTCCTTACTAGCGGATACGCAGTATTTT. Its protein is CASSSLLADTQYF.

The CDR3 bases are TGTGCCAGCAGTTCGATCGGCAGAGCCAACCAAGAGACCCAGTACTTC. As protein: CASSSIGRANQETQYF. The chain has TRBV28 and TRBJ2-5, with D unclear. The CDR3 sequence is 16 residues long. Germline V gene sequence: CDR1 MDHEN, CDR2 SYDVKM. V lost 4 bases to trimming and J lost 0 bases, with 15 bases between them.

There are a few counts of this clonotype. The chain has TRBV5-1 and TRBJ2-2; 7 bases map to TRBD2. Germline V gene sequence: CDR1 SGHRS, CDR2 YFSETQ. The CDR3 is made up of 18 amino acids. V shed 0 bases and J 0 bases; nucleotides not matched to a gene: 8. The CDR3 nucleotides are TGCGCCAGCAGCTTGGAACTAGCGTTAACGTCGAACACCGGGGAGCTGTTTTTT. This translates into CASSLELALTSNTGELFF.

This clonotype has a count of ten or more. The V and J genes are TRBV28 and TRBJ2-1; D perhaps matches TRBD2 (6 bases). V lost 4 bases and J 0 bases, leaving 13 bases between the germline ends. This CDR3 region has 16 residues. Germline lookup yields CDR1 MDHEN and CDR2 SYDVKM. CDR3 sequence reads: CASSSPAGVSYNEQFF. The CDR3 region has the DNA TGTGCCAGCAGTTCACCAGCGGGTGTCTCCTACAATGAGCAGTTCTTC.

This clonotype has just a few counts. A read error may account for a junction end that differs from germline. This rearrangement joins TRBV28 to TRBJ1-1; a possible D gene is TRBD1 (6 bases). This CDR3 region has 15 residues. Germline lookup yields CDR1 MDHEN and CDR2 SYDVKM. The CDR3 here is CASSQTGQRNTEVFF. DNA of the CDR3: TGTGCCAGCAGCCAAACCGGACAGCGAAACACTGAAGTTTTCTTT.

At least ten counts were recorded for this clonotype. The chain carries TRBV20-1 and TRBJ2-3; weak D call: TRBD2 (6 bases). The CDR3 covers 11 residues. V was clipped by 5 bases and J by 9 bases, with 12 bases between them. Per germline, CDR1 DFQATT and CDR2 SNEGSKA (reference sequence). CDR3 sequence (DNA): TGCAGTGCTTATGGGACTCCGACGCAGTATTTT. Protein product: CSAYGTPTQYF.

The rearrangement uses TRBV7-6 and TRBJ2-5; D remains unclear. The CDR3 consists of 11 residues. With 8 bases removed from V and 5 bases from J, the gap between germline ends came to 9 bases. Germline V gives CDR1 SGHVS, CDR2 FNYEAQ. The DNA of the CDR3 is TGTGCCAGCGCCCTGGGGGAGACCCAGTACTTC. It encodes CASALGETQYF. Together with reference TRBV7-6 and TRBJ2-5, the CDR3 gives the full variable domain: GAGVSQSPRYKVTKRGQDVALRCDPISGHVSLYWYRQALGQGPEFLTYFNYEAQQDKSGLPNDRFSAERPEGSISTLTIQRTEQRDSAMYRCASALGETQYFGPGTRLLVL.

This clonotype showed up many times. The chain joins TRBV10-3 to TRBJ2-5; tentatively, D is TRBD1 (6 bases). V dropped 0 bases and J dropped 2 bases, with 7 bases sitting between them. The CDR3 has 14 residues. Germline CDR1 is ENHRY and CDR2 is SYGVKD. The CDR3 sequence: CAISESTGQETQYF. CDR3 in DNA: TGTGCCATCAGTGAGTCGACAGGTCAAGAGACCCAGTACTTC.

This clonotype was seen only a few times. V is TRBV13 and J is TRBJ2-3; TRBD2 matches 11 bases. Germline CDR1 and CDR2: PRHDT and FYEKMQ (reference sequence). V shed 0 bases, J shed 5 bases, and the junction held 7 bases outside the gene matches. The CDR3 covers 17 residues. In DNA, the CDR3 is TGTGCCAGCAGCTTAGGACTAGCGGGAGTTATTGAAGATACGCAGTATTTT. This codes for CASSLGLAGVIEDTQYF.

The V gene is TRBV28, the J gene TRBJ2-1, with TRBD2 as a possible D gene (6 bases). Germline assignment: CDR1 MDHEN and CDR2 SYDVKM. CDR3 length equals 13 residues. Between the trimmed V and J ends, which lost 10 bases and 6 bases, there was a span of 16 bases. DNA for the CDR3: TGTGCCATCATAAACGGGAGAGGCAATGAGCAGTTCTTC. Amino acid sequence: CAIINGRGNEQFF. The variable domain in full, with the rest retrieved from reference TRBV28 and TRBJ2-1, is DVKVTQSSRYLVKRTGEKVFLECVQDMDHENMFWYRQDPGLGLRLIYFSYDVKMKEKGDIPEGYSVSREKKERFSLILESASTNQTSMYLCAIINGRGNEQFFGPGTRLTVL.

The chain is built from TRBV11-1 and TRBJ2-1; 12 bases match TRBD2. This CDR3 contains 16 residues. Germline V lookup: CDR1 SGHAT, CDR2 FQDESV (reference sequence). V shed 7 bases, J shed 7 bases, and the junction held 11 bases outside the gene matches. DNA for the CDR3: TGTGCCAGCACCCGACTAGCGGGAGAATACGGGAATGAGCAGTTCTTC. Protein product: CASTRLAGEYGNEQFF.

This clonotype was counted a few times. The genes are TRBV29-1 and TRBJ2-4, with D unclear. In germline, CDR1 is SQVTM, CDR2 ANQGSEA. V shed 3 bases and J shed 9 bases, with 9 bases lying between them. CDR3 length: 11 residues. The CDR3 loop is CSVEAFGIQYF. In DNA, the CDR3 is TGCAGCGTTGAGGCCTTCGGCATTCAGTACTTC.

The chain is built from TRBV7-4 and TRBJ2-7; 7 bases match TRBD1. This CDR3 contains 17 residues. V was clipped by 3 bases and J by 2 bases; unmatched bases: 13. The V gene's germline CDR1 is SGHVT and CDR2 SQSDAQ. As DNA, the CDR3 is TGTGCCAGCAGCTTCCCTTCCTTCGACAGGGTGACCTACGAGCAGTACTTC. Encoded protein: CASSFPSFDRVTYEQYF.

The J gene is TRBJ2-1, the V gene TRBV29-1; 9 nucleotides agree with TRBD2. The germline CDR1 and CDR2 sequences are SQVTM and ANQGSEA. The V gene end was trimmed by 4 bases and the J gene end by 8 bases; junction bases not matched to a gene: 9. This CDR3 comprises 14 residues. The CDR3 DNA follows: TGCAGCGTTGTGGGCGGGAGGGCCATCGATGAGCAGTTCTTC. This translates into CSVVGGRAIDEQFF.

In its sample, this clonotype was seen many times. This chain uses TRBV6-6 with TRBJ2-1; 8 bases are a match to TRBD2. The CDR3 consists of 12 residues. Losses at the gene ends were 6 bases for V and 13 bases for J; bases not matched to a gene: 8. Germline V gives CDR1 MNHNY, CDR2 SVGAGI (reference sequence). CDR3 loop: CASSPGGDSQFF. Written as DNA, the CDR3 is TGTGCCAGCAGCCCCGGGGGGGACTCTCAGTTCTTC.

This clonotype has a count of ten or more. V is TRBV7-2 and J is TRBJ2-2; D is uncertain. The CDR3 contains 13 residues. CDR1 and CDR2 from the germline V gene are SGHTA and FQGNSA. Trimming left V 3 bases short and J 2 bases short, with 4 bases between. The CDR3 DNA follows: TGTGCCAGCAGCTTCACCAACACCGGGGAGCTGTTTTTT. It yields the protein CASSFTNTGELFF.

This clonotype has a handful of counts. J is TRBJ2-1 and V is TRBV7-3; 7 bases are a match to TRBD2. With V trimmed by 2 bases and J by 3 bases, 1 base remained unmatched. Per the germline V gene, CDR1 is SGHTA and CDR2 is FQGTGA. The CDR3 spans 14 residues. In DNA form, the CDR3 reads TGTGCCAGCAGCTTAGGGACTAACTACAATGAGCAGTTCTTC. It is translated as CASSLGTNYNEQFF.

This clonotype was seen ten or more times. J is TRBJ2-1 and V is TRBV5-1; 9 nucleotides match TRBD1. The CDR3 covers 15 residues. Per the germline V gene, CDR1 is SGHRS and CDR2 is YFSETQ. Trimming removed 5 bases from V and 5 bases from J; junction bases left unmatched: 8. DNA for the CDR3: TGCGCCAGCAGAAATCCGGGACAGGGAAACAATGAGCAGTTCTTC. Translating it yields CASRNPGQGNNEQFF.

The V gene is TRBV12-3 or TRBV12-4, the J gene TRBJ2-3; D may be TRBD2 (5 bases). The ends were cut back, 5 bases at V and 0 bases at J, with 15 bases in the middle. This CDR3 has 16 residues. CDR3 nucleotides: TGTGCCAGCAGTCCGGGGTGGGGATCTAGCACAGATACGCAGTATTTT. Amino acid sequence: CASSPGWGSSTDTQYF.

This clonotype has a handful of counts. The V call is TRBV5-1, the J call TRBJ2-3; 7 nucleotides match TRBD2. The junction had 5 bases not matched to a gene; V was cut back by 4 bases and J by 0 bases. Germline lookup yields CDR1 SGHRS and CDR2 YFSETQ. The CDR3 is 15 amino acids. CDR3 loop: CASSRTRQSTDTQYF. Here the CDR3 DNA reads TGCGCCAGCAGCCGGACTAGACAAAGCACAGATACGCAGTATTTT.

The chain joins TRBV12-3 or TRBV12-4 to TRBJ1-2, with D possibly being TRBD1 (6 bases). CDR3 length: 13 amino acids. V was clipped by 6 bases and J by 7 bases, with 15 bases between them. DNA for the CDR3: TGTGCCAGCAGAGATACAGGGCAGGGTGGCTACACCTTC. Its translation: CASRDTGQGGYTF.

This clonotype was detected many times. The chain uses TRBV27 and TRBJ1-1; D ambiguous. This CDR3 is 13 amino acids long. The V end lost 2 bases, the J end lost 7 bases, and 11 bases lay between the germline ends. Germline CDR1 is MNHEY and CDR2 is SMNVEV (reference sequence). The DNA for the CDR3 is TGTGCCAGCAGTTTACGTGGACTTGATGAAGCTTTCTTT. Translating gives CASSLRGLDEAFF.

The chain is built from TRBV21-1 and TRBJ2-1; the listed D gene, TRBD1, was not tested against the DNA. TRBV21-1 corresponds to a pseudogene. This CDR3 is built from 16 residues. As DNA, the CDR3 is TGTGCCAGCAGCAAAGTGTCCGGACTGGGGGAAGTGGAGCAGTTCTTC. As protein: CASSKVSGLGEVEQFF.